This TCR beta chain was observed in a study of T cells after posttransplantation cyclophosphamide. The CDR3 consists of 14 residues. Germline CDR1 is SGHRS and CDR2 is YFSETQ. The method was immunoSEQ multiplex PCR; TCRdb's version includes in-frame clones alone and lacks a portion of them. This sample comprises 30,000 to 40,000 clones, none seen once only. This clone was counted a few times. Sample: PBMCs. The clonotype was recovered from a man aged 45-60 years in good health, CMV-negative, and a related stem cell transplant donor. The J gene is TRBJ2-5, the V gene TRBV5-1, with 7 bases identical to TRBD1. Judging by the DNA end, TRBJ2-7 fits better; the J call may be wrong. CDR3 in DNA: TGCGCCAGCAGCTTTCTAGGGGGCGCCTACGAGCAGTACTTC. This translates into CASSFLGGAYEQYF.